This T cell receptor (beta chain) is from a study of early T cells in non-severe SARS-CoV-2 infection. MiXCR, run by TCRdb on the 5' RACE reads, gives a single entry per CDR3 protein. The table lists 60,000 to 65,000 distinct CDR3 sequences, approximately 9.3% of them singletons. On this clonotype itself: Its antigen remains unknown.

Trimming removed 6 bases from V and 3 bases from J, with 11 bases in between. CDR3 length: 14 amino acids. Germline V gene data show CDR1 as MNHEY and CDR2 as SVGEGT. Study results and caveats: Database matching using VDJdb favored anti-spike CD8 responses, with private and CD4 specificities left missing.

The sequence came from an adult who was a healthcare worker with PCR-confirmed SARS-CoV-2 infection or an uninfected control (not recorded which). This chain uses TRBV6-2 or TRBV6-3 with TRBJ2-2; D possibly corresponds to TRBD1 (5 bases). Sequenced: whole blood. The CDR3 region has the DNA TGTGCCAGCAGGCCAGGGTACCACACCGGGGAGCTGTTTTTT. Its translation is CASRPGYHTGELFF.